The rows below give T cell receptor beta chains drawn from one sample of a study of HIV-infected patients and healthy controls. Each CDR3 protein gets one entry after TCRdb re-called the 5' RACE reads with MiXCR. The sample shows about 10,000 distinct CDR3 sequences, roughly 5.6% of them seen only once. This specimen consisted of blood, obtained during antiretroviral therapy. The receptors here all came from an adult with HIV infection. The donor label of this sample is uncertain. The CDR3 runs from the conserved cysteine through the conserved F or W. A D gene is named only where the DNA matches it firmly. Where a row states a size, it is once, few, many or the class of an expanded clone; other rows omit it.

TRBV5-6	many	NA	TRBJ2-3	CASSLVWSSTDTQYF	TGTGCCAGCAGCTTGGTATGGAGCAGCACAGATACGCAGTATTTT
TRBV5-6	many	NA	TRBJ2-7	CASSSTYQRSLEQYF	TGTGCCAGCAGCTCCACCTACCAGCGTTCCTTGGAGCAGTACTTC
TRBV12-3/TRBV12-4	many	TRBD2	TRBJ2-3	CASSLAGTSGGSTDTQYF	TGTGCCAGCAGTTTAGCTGGGACTAGCGGGGGCAGCACAGATACGCAGTATTTT
TRBV6-2/TRBV6-3	NA	NA	TRBJ2-7	CASSQTGTSEQYF	TGTGCCAGCAGTCAAACCGGGACAAGCGAGCAGTACTTC
TRBV12-3/TRBV12-4	many	NA	TRBJ2-7	CASSLTGPYEQYF	TGTGCCAGCAGTTTAACAGGGCCCTACGAGCAGTACTTC
TRBV20-1	NA	TRBD1	TRBJ1-2	CSAGDRDYGYTF	TGCAGTGCTGGAGACAGGGATTATGGCTACACCTTC
TRBV5-1	many	NA	TRBJ1-2	CASSPTGQNYGYTF	TGCGCCAGCTCACCGACAGGCCAAAACTATGGCTACACCTTC
TRBV3-1	NA	NA	TRBJ1-1	CASSQVATALNTEAFF	TGTGCCAGCAGCCAAGTGGCCACAGCTTTGAACACTGAAGCTTTCTTT
TRBV3-1	many	TRBD1	TRBJ1-6	CASSQDLKGAAGNSPLHF	TGTGCCAGCAGCCAAGATCTTAAGGGGGCGGCTGGTAATTCACCCCTCCACTTT
TRBV2	many	TRBD1	TRBJ1-4	CASTPQGDPNEKLFF	TGTGCCAGCACCCCCCAGGGGGATCCTAATGAAAAACTGTTTTTT
TRBV7-2	many	TRBD1	TRBJ2-3	CASSFDRESTDTQYF	TGTGCCAGCAGCTTCGACAGGGAGAGCACAGATACGCAGTATTTT
TRBV7-6	few	TRBD1	TRBJ2-7	CASKGTVSAHEQYF	TGTGCCAGCAAGGGGACAGTTTCGGCCCACGAGCAGTACTTC
TRBV6-1	few	NA	TRBJ1-2	CASSTSSGDGYTF	TGTGCCAGCAGTACCAGCTCCGGGGATGGCTACACCTTC
TRBV30	many	TRBD1	TRBJ1-1	CAWSVGQGTEAFF	TGTGCCTGGAGTGTTGGACAGGGTACTGAAGCTTTCTTT
TRBV7-2	NA	NA	TRBJ2-7	CASSLDWTPNYEQYF	TGTGCCAGCAGCTTGGACTGGACCCCTAACTACGAGCAGTACTTC
TRBV24-1	many	NA	TRBJ1-1	CATSVEGLNTEAFF	TGTGCCACCAGTGTGGAGGGTCTGAACACTGAAGCTTTCTTT
TRBV27	NA	NA	TRBJ1-1	CASSLFTSTEAFF	TGTGCCAGCAGTTTATTTACCTCCACTGAAGCTTTCTTT
TRBV14	many	NA	TRBJ1-3	CASSKNQRVSGNTIYF	TGTGCCAGCAGCAAAAATCAACGGGTCTCTGGAAACACCATATATTTT
TRBV10-3	large	NA	TRBJ1-1	CAISDQDRNTEAFF	TGTGCCATCAGTGACCAGGATCGGAACACTGAAGCTTTCTTT
TRBV6-5	many	TRBD2	TRBJ2-3	CASSYMTGLAGRDTQYF	TGTGCCAGCAGTTACATGACGGGACTAGCGGGGAGAGATACGCAGTATTTT
TRBV18	many	NA	TRBJ1-5	CASSPRGGQNSNQPQHF	TGTGCCAGCTCACCCCGAGGGGGGCAGAATAGCAATCAGCCCCAGCATTTT
TRBV29-1	large	TRBD1	TRBJ2-7	CSGSTGVHEQYF	TGCAGCGGGTCCACAGGGGTCCACGAGCAGTACTTC
TRBV7-3	NA	NA	TRBJ2-3	CASSAQRADDTQYF	TGTGCCAGCAGCGCGCAACGAGCTGACGATACGCAGTATTTT
TRBV27	medium-sized	NA	TRBJ2-2	CASSLSNRVGTGELFF	TGTGCCAGCAGTTTATCAAACAGGGTGGGCACCGGGGAGCTGTTTTTT
TRBV24-1	many	NA	TRBJ1-4	CATSVEGPTTNEKLFF	TGTGCCACCAGTGTGGAGGGGCCCACAACTAATGAAAAACTGTTTTTT
TRBV24-1	medium-sized	NA	TRBJ2-3	CATRAGSDTQYF	TGTGCCACGAGGGCCGGATCAGATACGCAGTATTTT